The 13 T cell receptor beta chains presented below share a single source sample, sequenced in a study of vaccination and CD4 T cells after COVID-19. The antigens for these receptors are not known. The treatment is: roughly ten-day PBMC culture with coronavirus spike peptide pools or control peptides (ViraFEST assay). The Oncomine TCR Beta short-read assay was applied to DNA of cultured CD4+ T cells. TCRdb reprocessed the PCR reads with MiXCR, giving one entry per CDR3 protein. The sample records under 20,000 distinct CDR3 sequences, approximately 49% being singletons. Sample: CD4+ T cells from blood, cultured in vitro, taken before SARS-CoV-2 vaccination. The receptors stem from a human donor who had recovered from COVID-19.

This chain connects TRBV7-9 to TRBJ2-3; D ambiguous. The CDR3 spans 13 residues. With 5 bases removed from V and 4 bases from J, the gap between germline ends came to 10 bases. The germline V gene encodes CDR1 SEHNR and CDR2 FQNEAQ (reference sequence). In DNA, the CDR3 is TGTGCCAGCAGCACCATAGTGGCAGATACGCAGTATTTT. As protein: CASSTIVADTQYF.

The V and J genes are TRBV20-1 and TRBJ2-1; the D is unclear. From germline, CDR1 is DFQATT and CDR2 SNEGSKA (reference sequence). V dropped 4 bases and J dropped 9 bases, with 13 bases sitting between them. This CDR3 is 12 amino acids long. CDR3 residues: CSAISPPSEQFF. The CDR3 region has the DNA TGCAGTGCTATTTCCCCACCCAGTGAGCAGTTCTTC.

The V gene is TRBV24-1, the J gene TRBJ2-3, with a weak D call TRBD1 (6 bases). Germline V gene sequence: CDR1 KGHDR, CDR2 SFDVKD. The V and J ends lost 3 bases and 4 bases respectively, with 16 bases between them. The CDR3 runs to 16 residues. The CDR3 DNA sequence: TGTGCCACCAGTGATCCAGGGGCGGGTCGGGCAGATACGCAGTATTTT. It yields the protein CATSDPGAGRADTQYF.

This clonotype was recorded once. V usage is TRBV7-9 and J usage is TRBJ1-6; TRBD1 might be the D (6 bases). The germline CDR1 and CDR2 sequences are SEHNR and FQNEAQ (reference sequence). The CDR3 has 18 amino acids. V was trimmed by 0 bases and J by 0 bases, leaving 12 bases between them. This CDR3 is CASSLATGAFSYNSPLHF. CDR3 DNA sequence: TGTGCCAGCAGCTTAGCGACAGGAGCATTCTCCTATAATTCACCCCTCCACTTT.

The genes are TRBV12-3 or TRBV12-4 and TRBJ2-1; 10 bases are shared with TRBD2. This CDR3 spans 15 amino acids. Germline trimming cut 3 bases from V and 7 bases from J; bases unmatched to any gene: 6. CDR3 nucleotides: TGTGCCAGCAGTTTCCAACTAGCGGGGCATAATGAGCAGTTCTTC. Protein: CASSFQLAGHNEQFF.

This clonotype was detected only once. V is TRBV7-7 and J is TRBJ2-1, with D possibly being TRBD2 (7 bases). V lost 1 base to trimming and J lost 7 bases, with 14 bases between them. The CDR3 consists of 15 residues. The germline V gene has CDR1 SSHAT and CDR2 FNYEAQ (reference sequence). The chain's CDR3 is CASSLGGGTRNEQFF. CDR3 sequence (DNA): TGTGCCAGCAGCTTAGGCGGGGGCACTAGGAATGAGCAGTTCTTC.

The chain combines TRBV6-1 with TRBJ2-2; 8 bases match TRBD2. V lost 6 bases and J lost 6; bases outside the gene matches: 6. CDR1 and CDR2 from the germline V gene are MNHNS and SASEGT. The CDR3 spans 14 residues. CDR3 region: CASRGLAVSGELFF. The CDR3 DNA sequence: TGTGCCAGCAGAGGACTAGCCGTGTCCGGGGAGCTGTTTTTT.

In this sample, this clonotype turned up a few times. This sequence joins TRBV6-1 and TRBJ1-5; D gene unclear. Trimming took 1 base from V and 4 from J, leaving 5 bases between them. Germline CDR1 reads MNHNS; CDR2 reads SASEGT. This CDR3 spans 13 amino acids. CDR3 DNA: TGTGCCAGCAGTGAAGGGGGTAATCAGCCCCAGCATTTT. Amino acids: CASSEGGNQPQHF.

The chain uses TRBV20-1 and TRBJ1-6; TRBD1 matches 9 bases. Germline CDR1 is DFQATT and CDR2 is SNEGSKA (reference sequence). The CDR3 loop spans 18 amino acids. V dropped 0 bases and J dropped 8; count of bases not matched to a gene: 14. CDR3: CSARDQATGGVGDSPLHF. For the CDR3, the DNA is TGCAGTGCTAGAGATCAAGCGACAGGGGGAGTGGGCGATTCACCCCTCCACTTT.

This clonotype was counted a few times. The rearrangement links TRBV7-9 to TRBJ2-3, with D tentatively TRBD2 (5 bases). Germline CDR1 is SEHNR and CDR2 is FQNEAQ (reference sequence). The CDR3 runs to 15 residues. Trimming took 4 bases from V and 11 from J, leaving 22 bases between them. This CDR3 reads CASSSGWTSGRGQYF. CDR3 DNA: TGTGCCAGCAGCTCGGGTTGGACTTCAGGTCGCGGGCAGTATTTT.

A single count supports this clonotype. This rearrangement joins TRBV6-2 or TRBV6-3 to TRBJ2-7; D is undetermined. This CDR3 spans 11 amino acids. In germline, CDR1 is MNHEY, CDR2 SVGEGT. Trimming pared 8 bases from V and 7 bases from J, leaving 12 bases between. The CDR3 region has the DNA TGTGCCAGCCGGTCCAGCAGGGAGCAGTACTTC. Its protein is CASRSSREQYF.

The rearrangement joins TRBV18 to TRBJ2-5; D ambiguous. This CDR3 has 13 residues. CDR1 is KGHSH, CDR2 LQKENI, per germline. Between the trimmed V and J ends, which lost 2 bases and 3 bases, there was a span of 7 bases. The CDR3 spells CASSPDIEETQYF. CDR3 nucleotide sequence: TGTGCCAGCTCACCAGACATCGAAGAGACCCAGTACTTC.

The V gene is TRBV10-2, the J gene TRBJ1-2; no clear D gene. Looked up from germline, CDR1 is WSHSY and CDR2 is SAAADI. Trimming pared 2 bases from V and 13 bases from J, leaving 14 bases between. The CDR3 spans 12 residues. The CDR3 here is CASSEKLAGLTF. CDR3 nucleotide sequence: TGCGCCAGCAGTGAGAAACTTGCCGGGCTCACCTTC.